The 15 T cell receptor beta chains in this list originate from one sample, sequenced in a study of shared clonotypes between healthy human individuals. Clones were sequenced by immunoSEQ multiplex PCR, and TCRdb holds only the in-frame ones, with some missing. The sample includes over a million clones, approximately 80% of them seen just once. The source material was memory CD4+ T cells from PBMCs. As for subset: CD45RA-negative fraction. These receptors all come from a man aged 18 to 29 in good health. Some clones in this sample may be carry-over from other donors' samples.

The CDR3 DNA reads as TGCGCCAGCAGCTTGACAGGGGTTTCGAATCAGCCCCAGCATTTT. This encodes CASSLTGVSNQPQHF. This rearrangement joins TRBV5-1 to TRBJ1-5; 7 positions match TRBD1. The germline V gene has CDR1 SGHRS and CDR2 YFSETQ. The CDR3 loop spans 15 amino acids. With 1 base clipped from V and 4 bases from J, the junction kept 5 bases outside the gene matches.

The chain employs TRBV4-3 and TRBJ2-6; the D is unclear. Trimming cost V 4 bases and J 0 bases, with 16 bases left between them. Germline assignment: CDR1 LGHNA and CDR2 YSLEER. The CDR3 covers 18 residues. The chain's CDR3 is CASSPTGLTFSGANVLTF. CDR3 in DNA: TGCGCCAGCAGCCCCACGGGCCTCACGTTCTCTGGGGCCAACGTCCTGACTTTC.

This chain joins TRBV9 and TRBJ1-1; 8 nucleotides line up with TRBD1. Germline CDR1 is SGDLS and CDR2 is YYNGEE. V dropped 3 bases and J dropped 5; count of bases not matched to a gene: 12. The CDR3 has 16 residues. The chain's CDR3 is CASSAVPATGATEAFF. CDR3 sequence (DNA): TGTGCCAGCAGCGCGGTACCGGCGACAGGGGCGACTGAAGCTTTCTTT. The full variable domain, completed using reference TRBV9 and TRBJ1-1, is DSGVTQTPKHLITATGQRVTLRCSPRSGDLSVYWYQQSLDQGLQFLIQYYNGEERAKGNILERFSAQQFPDLHSELNLSSLELGDSALYFCASSAVPATGATEAFFGQGTRLTVV.

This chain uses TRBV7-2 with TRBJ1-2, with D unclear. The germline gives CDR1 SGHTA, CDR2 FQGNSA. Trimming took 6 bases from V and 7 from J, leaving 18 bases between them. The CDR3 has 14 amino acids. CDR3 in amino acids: CASRPASDPAGYTF. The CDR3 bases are TGTGCCAGCAGACCGGCCAGTGACCCCGCTGGCTACACCTTC. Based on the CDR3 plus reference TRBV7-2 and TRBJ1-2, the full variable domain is GAGVSQSPSNKVTEKGKDVELRCDPISGHTALYWYRQSLGQGLEFLIYFQGNSAPDKSGLPSDRFSAERTGGSVSTLTIQRTQQEDSAVYLCASRPASDPAGYTFGSGTRLTVV.

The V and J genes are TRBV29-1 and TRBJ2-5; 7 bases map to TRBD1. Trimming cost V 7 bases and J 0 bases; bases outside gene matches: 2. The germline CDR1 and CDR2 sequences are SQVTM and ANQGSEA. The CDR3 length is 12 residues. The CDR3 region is CSADRDQETQYF. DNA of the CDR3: TGCAGCGCTGACAGGGACCAAGAGACCCAGTACTTC.

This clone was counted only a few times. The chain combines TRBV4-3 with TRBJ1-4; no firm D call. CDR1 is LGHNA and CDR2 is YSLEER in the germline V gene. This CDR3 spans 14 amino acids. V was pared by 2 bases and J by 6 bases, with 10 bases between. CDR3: CASSQRRRDEKLFF. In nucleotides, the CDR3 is TGCGCCAGCAGCCAACGCAGAAGGGATGAAAAACTGTTTTTT.

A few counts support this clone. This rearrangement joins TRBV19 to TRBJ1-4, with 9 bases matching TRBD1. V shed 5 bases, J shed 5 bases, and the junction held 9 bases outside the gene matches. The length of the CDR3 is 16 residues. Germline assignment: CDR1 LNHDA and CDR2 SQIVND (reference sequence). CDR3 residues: CASSARPGTGNEKLFF. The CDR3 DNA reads TGTGCCAGTAGTGCCCGTCCCGGGACAGGGAATGAAAAACTGTTTTTT. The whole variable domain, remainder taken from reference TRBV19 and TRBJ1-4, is DGGITQSPKYLFRKEGQNVTLSCEQNLNHDAMYWYRQDPGQGLRLIYYSQIVNDFQKGDIAEGYSVSREKKESFPLTVTSAQKNPTAFYLCASSARPGTGNEKLFFGSGTQLSVL.

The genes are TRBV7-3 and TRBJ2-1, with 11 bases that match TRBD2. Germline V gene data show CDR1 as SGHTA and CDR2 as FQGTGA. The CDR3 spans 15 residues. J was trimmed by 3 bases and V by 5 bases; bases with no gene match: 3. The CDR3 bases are TGTGCCAGCAGCCAGGGACTAGCGGTCTACAATGAGCAGTTCTTC. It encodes CASSQGLAVYNEQFF. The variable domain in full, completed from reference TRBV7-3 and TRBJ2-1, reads GAGVSQTPSNKVTEKGKYVELRCDPISGHTALYWYRQSLGQGPEFLIYFQGTGAADDSGLPNDRFFAVRPEGSVSTLKIQRTERGDSAVYLCASSQGLAVYNEQFFGPGTRLTVL.

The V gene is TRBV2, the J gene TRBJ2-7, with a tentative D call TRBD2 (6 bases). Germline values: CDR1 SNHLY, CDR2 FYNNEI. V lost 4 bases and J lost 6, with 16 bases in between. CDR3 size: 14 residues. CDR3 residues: CASSGGVSSAEQYF. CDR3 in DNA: TGTGCCAGCAGTGGGGGGGTCAGTTCGGCCGAGCAGTACTTC. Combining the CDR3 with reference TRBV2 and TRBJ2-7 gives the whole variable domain EPEVTQTPSHQVTQMGQEVILRCVPISNHLYFYWYRQILGQKVEFLVSFYNNEISEKSEIFDDQFSVERPDGSNFTLKIRSTKLEDSAMYFCASSGGVSSAEQYFGPGTRLTVT.

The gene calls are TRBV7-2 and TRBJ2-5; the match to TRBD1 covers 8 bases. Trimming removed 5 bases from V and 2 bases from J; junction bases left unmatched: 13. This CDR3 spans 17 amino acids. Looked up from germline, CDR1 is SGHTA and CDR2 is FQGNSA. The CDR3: CASSLRGQGAGQETQYF. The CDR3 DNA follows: TGTGCCAGCAGCCTCCGGGGGCAGGGGGCTGGGCAAGAGACCCAGTACTTC. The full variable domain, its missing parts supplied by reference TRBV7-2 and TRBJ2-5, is GAGVSQSPSNKVTEKGKDVELRCDPISGHTALYWYRQSLGQGLEFLIYFQGNSAPDKSGLPSDRFSAERTGGSVSTLTIQRTQQEDSAVYLCASSLRGQGAGQETQYFGPGTRLLVL.

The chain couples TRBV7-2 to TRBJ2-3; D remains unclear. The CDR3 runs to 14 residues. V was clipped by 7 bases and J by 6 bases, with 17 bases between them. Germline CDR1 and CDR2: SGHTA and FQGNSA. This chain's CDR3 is CASTPRQPLDTQYF. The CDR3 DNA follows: TGTGCCAGCACCCCAAGGCAGCCTTTGGATACGCAGTATTTT. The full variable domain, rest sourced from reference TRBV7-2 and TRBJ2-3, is GAGVSQSPSNKVTEKGKDVELRCDPISGHTALYWYRQSLGQGLEFLIYFQGNSAPDKSGLPSDRFSAERTGGSVSTLTIQRTQQEDSAVYLCASTPRQPLDTQYFGPGTRLTVL.

Written as DNA, the CDR3 is TGTGCCAGCAGTGGCACCCGATGGGGGGAATCCTACGAGCAGTACTTC. Amino acid sequence: CASSGTRWGESYEQYF. The V call is TRBV25-1, the J call TRBJ2-7; a possible D gene is TRBD2 (6 bases). V was shortened by 4 bases and J by 1 base, with 17 bases between the two germline ends. CDR1 and CDR2 (germline): MGHDK, SYGVNS. CDR3 length: 16 residues.

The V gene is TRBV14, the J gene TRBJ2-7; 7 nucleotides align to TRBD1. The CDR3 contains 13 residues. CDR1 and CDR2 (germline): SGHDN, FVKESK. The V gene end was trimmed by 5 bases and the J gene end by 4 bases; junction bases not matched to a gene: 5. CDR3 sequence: CASSDRVIYEQYF. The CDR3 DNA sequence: TGTGCCAGCAGCGACAGGGTAATTTACGAGCAGTACTTC.

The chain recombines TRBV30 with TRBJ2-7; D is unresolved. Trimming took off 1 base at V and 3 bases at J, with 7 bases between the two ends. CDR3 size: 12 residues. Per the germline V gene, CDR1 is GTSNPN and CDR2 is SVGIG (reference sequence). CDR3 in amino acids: CAWSGGRYEQYF. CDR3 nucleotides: TGTGCCTGGAGTGGAGGCCGCTACGAGCAGTACTTC.

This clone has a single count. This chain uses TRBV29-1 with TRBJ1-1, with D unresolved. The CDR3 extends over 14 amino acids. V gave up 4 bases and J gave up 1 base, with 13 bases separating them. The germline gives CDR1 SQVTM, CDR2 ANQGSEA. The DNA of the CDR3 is TGCAGCGTTGCCCCAAGCCAGGAGAACACTGAAGCTTTCTTT. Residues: CSVAPSQENTEAFF.